Listed below are T cell receptor beta chains from one sample, sequenced in a study of CD8 T cells in Susac syndrome. Using its own MiXCR run on the immunoSEQ multiplex PCR reads, TCRdb lists one record per CDR3 protein. The sample has a few hundred thousand distinct CDR3 sequences, 70% to 90% seen once; the top ten hold less than 0.2%. The sample was CD8+ T cells from PBMCs. The receptors stem from a human donor with multiple sclerosis. The conserved cysteine and the conserved F or W are not part of the CDR3 here. Clone size is not always given. Where it is, it says once, few, many or a class for expanded clones.

>TRBJ1-2|-|TRBV27|12
ASRGQFLNYGYT
>TRBJ2-7|-|TRBV6-1|12
ASSEAEGAYEQY
>TRBJ1-1|-|TRBV6-2/TRBV6-3|9
ASTLGVSAF
>TRBJ1-5|-|TRBV6-2/TRBV6-3|12
ASSYRSGSQPQH
>TRBJ2-3|-|TRBV11-2|12
ASSWWARSDTQY
>TRBJ2-7|-|TRBV7-9|12
ASSFTTGVHEQY
>TRBJ2-5|-|TRBV29-1|15
SVELLRESDGMETQY
>TRBJ2-7|-|TRBV7-9|10
ASSFAPSEQY
>TRBJ1-5|-|TRBV12-3/TRBV12-4|11
ASGTGGNQPQH
>TRBJ2-7|once|TRBV6-6|14
ASSYLPGTGGHEQY
>TRBJ1-5|-|TRBV28|12
ASSQDRGLQPQH
>TRBJ2-3|-|TRBV6-6|14
ASRPRPGQSTDTQY
>TRBJ2-2|-|TRBV9|16
ASSVGGGPTGAGGELF
>TRBJ1-1|-|TRBV30|11
AWSVWENTEAF
>TRBJ2-7|-|TRBV27|12
ASSPLEGRYEQY
>TRBJ2-1|once|TRBV27|12
ASSLALSYNEQF
>TRBJ1-1|-|TRBV7-2|12
ASSLLIDGTEAF
>TRBJ1-2|once|TRBV20-1|14
SARPANPTGPYGYT
>TRBJ1-5|-|TRBV28|10
ASSLGSKPQH
>TRBJ2-2|-|TRBV19|13
ASRLAGGGAGELF
>TRBJ1-1|once|TRBV7-8|14
ASSLPRGEFNTEAF
>TRBJ1-5|once|TRBV10-3|16
AISILPPTGPSNQPQH
>TRBJ2-7|once|TRBV2|12
ASRSGDISYEQY
>TRBJ1-4|-|TRBV25-1|14
ASSDSQGTANEKLF
>TRBJ2-3|-|TRBV3-1|11
ASSQAGPDTQY
>TRBJ1-5|-|TRBV27|13
ASSLYPDSNQPQH
>TRBJ2-3|-|TRBV5-1|14
ASFLGTGPSTDTQY
>TRBJ2-1|-|TRBV24-1|12
ATSGTSGSNEQF
>TRBJ2-1|-|TRBV7-3|13
ASSSGGDLYNEQF
>TRBJ2-1|-|TRBV9|11
ASSPRTYNEQF
>TRBJ2-4|-|TRBV10-3|13
AISEKPGQGDIQY
>TRBJ2-5|-|TRBV15|13
ATSTDGSYQETQY
>TRBJ2-1|-|TRBV9|8
ASGTGEQF
>TRBJ1-4|-|TRBV11-2|14
ASSNFVGTTNEKLF
>TRBJ2-1|-|TRBV20-1|16
SARDWSSPEASYNEQF
>TRBJ2-6|-|TRBV7-9|13
ASSPTQTGANVLT
>TRBJ1-1|-|TRBV15|13
ATSRLRGLNTEAF
>TRBJ2-2|-|TRBV30|14
AWSALGGVGSGELF
>TRBJ2-3|-|TRBV15|13
ATSRERGGTDTQY
>TRBJ1-2|-|TRBV5-4|12
ASTSDRGDYGYT
>TRBJ1-2|few|TRBV13|11
ASSLGAGDGYT
>TRBJ2-3|-|TRBV27|14
ASSLFIGSQVDTQY
>TRBJ2-1|-|TRBV6-2/TRBV6-3|11
ASSYTHYNEQF
>TRBJ2-1|-|TRBV19|12
ASSIVGTYNEQF
>TRBJ2-1|-|TRBV7-8|19
ASSPVLPGLADLAGGNEQF
>TRBJ2-7|-|TRBV20-1|14
SARVGSGVHAYEQY
>TRBJ1-5|-|TRBV4-3|13
ASSQVRDSNQPQH
>TRBJ2-1|-|TRBV2|12
AVPGQGTGNEQF
>TRBJ2-1|-|TRBV9|14
ASSVLGLAGGDEQF
>TRBJ1-1|-|TRBV20-1|11
SARDHGDTEAF
>TRBJ2-1|-|TRBV10-3|14
AISESEGSGSNEQF
>TRBJ2-1|-|TRBV7-8|14
ASSLLRSEKGNEQF
>TRBJ1-5|-|TRBV20-1|11
SARSKMSQPQH
>TRBJ2-5|once|TRBV20-1|10
SASWSMGTQY
>TRBJ2-2|-|TRBV21-1|12
ASSAGAVTGELF